The following is a T cell receptor (beta chain) sequence with its context. Its cognate antigen is unknown. Measured with immunoSEQ multiplex PCR; TCRdb has only the in-frame clones, and not every one. The sample consists of 150,000 or so clones, about 92% of them appearing once. This sample stems from a study of T cell responses to AZD1222 COVID-19 vaccine. The study, taken as a whole, reports: Spike-specific TCR repertoires showed rising breadth and depth after two AZD1222 doses. The study found vaccine-associated CD4 TCRs spanning spike, dominant at 160-218 and 743-854. Unmutated variant regions reportedly attract nearly half of all spike-specific TCRs. White British ancestry dominated among donors, who included more females, and clonal diversity was possibly underestimated.

Looked up from germline, CDR1 is WSHSY and CDR2 is SAAADI. The CDR3 runs to 15 residues. V shed 3 bases, J shed 6 bases, and the junction held 4 bases outside the gene matches. Sequences were derived from peripheral blood, sampled 28 days after the second AZD1222 dose. The receptor was isolated from an adult who received the AZD1222 COVID-19 vaccine. The chain uses TRBV10-2 and TRBJ1-4, with TRBD1 identical over 10 bases. The CDR3: CASSDTGTGDEKLFF. Here the CDR3 DNA reads TGCGCCAGCAGTGATACCGGGACAGGGGATGAAAAACTGTTTTTT.